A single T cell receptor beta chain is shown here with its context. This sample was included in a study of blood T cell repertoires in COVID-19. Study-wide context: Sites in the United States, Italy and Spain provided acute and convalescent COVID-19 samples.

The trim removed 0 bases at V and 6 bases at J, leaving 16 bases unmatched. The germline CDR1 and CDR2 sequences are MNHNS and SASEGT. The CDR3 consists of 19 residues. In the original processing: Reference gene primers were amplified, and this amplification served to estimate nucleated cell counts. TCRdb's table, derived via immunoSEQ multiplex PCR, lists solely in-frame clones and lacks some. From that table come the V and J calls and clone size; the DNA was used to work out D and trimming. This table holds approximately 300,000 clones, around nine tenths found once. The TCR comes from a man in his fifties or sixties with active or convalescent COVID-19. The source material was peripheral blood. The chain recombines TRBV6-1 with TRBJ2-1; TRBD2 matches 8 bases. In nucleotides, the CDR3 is TGTGCCAGCAGTGAAGCAATAGCGGGGTTCCGTTGGACTGGCAATGAGCAGTTCTTC. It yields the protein CASSEAIAGFRWTGNEQFF.